These 11 T cell receptor beta chains share one sample of origin, sequenced in a study of T cell repertoires in cytomegalovirus infection. TCRdb redid the calling of the reads with MiXCR, one entry per CDR3 protein. The repertoire holds 200,000 to 250,000 distinct CDR3 sequences, with approximately 6.7% as singletons. Material for sequencing was PBMCs. Receptor source: a human donor in good health (CMV status not recorded). Some clones in this sample may be carry-over from other donors' samples.

This clonotype has just a few counts. V and J are TRBV2 and TRBJ2-2; D tentatively fits TRBD1 or TRBD2 (5 bases each). Per the germline V gene, CDR1 is SNHLY and CDR2 is FYNNEI. This CDR3 is built from 16 residues. The V and J ends lost 4 bases and 4 bases respectively, with 16 bases between them. CDR3 in amino acids: CASSVQRGVGTGELFF. Written as DNA, the CDR3 is TGTGCCAGCAGTGTCCAAAGGGGAGTGGGCACCGGGGAGCTGTTTTTT.

This clonotype was seen a few times. The V gene is TRBV20-1, the J gene TRBJ2-3, with 11 positions matching TRBD2. The germline V gene has CDR1 DFQATT and CDR2 SNEGSKA (reference sequence). There are 18 residues in the CDR3. Trimming at V came to 0 bases and at J to 0 bases, leaving 8 bases not matched to a gene. In DNA, the CDR3 is TGCAGTGCTAGAGACGGACTAGCGGGCAAAGCTAGCACAGATACGCAGTATTTT. Its translation is CSARDGLAGKASTDTQYF.

This clonotype was detected ten times or more. The chain uses TRBV12-3 or TRBV12-4 and TRBJ2-4, with D possibly TRBD1 on 5 matching bases. Trimming cost V 1 base and J 2 bases, with 9 bases left between them. This CDR3 comprises 15 residues. CDR3 nucleotides: TGTGCCAGCAGTTTAGAGGGGAATACCAAAAACATTCAGTACTTC. This encodes CASSLEGNTKNIQYF.

This clonotype was recorded many times. The chain links TRBV6-2 or TRBV6-3 to TRBJ2-1; unclear D gene. V was pared by 7 bases and J by 3 bases, with 13 bases between. The CDR3 totals 14 residues. Per the germline V gene, CDR1 is MNHEY and CDR2 is SVGEGT. The CDR3: CASTPPNSYNEQFF. The CDR3 DNA sequence: TGTGCCAGCACCCCTCCTAATAGCTACAATGAGCAGTTCTTC.

This clonotype was observed at least ten times. The chain joins TRBV23-1 to TRBJ2-3; TRBD1 matches 7 bases. Being an ORF, TRBV23-1 has a function that is uncertain. Unmatched junction bases numbered 11, after V lost 3 bases and J lost 2 bases. The CDR3 has 17 residues. The chain's CDR3 is CASSHLRDSTYTDTQYF. The CDR3 DNA is TGCGCCAGCAGTCACCTTCGGGACAGCACATACACAGATACGCAGTATTTT.

This clonotype was counted many times. The chain couples TRBV2 to TRBJ2-2; D gene unclear. In germline, CDR1 is SNHLY, CDR2 FYNNEI. Trimming took 5 bases from V and 2 from J, leaving 9 bases between them. CDR3 size: 14 residues. The CDR3 region is CASSTLTNTGELFF. The DNA for the CDR3 is TGTGCCAGCAGTACTTTGACCAACACCGGGGAGCTGTTTTTT.

In its sample, this clonotype was seen many times. The rearrangement joins TRBV20-1 to TRBJ2-5; 10 bases line up with TRBD1. V gave up 0 bases and J gave up 0 bases; unmatched junction bases: 4. The germline CDR1 and CDR2 sequences are DFQATT and SNEGSKA (reference sequence). The CDR3 length is 16 residues. The CDR3: CSARDSGTGDQETQYF. The CDR3 DNA reads as TGCAGTGCTAGAGACTCCGGGACAGGGGACCAAGAGACCCAGTACTTC.

This clonotype came up many times. The chain uses TRBV20-1 and TRBJ2-6, with a tentative D call TRBD2 (6 bases). The CDR3 runs to 18 residues. Per the germline V gene, CDR1 is DFQATT and CDR2 is SNEGSKA (reference sequence). Trimming took 0 bases from V and 2 from J, leaving 17 bases between them. CDR3 nucleotide sequence: TGCAGTGCTAGAGATCACGGGGAGGAAGGTGCTGGGGCCAACGTCCTGACTTTC. Protein sequence: CSARDHGEEGAGANVLTF.

This clonotype has more than one count but fewer than ten. This rearrangement joins TRBV7-2 to TRBJ2-1; D may be TRBD1 (5 bases). The germline V gene has CDR1 SGHTA and CDR2 FQGNSA. Trimming pared 2 bases from V and 12 bases from J, leaving 8 bases between. The CDR3 length is 11 residues. The CDR3 coding sequence is TGTGCCAGCAGCTTACAGGACACGCAGTTCTTC. This codes for CASSLQDTQFF.

This clonotype was detected many times. This chain links TRBV20-1 with TRBJ1-6; 8 bases match TRBD1. This CDR3 comprises 21 residues. Germline V gene lookup returns CDR1 DFQATT and CDR2 SNEGSKA (reference sequence). The V segment lost 2 bases and the J segment 0 bases; nucleotides outside the gene matches: 18. The CDR3 sequence: CSARPRRPGDRRSSYNSPLHF. The CDR3 DNA reads TGCAGTGCTAGACCGCGCCGGCCGGGGGACAGGCGCAGCTCCTATAATTCACCCCTCCACTTT.

This clonotype occurred many times. The junction shows a germline mismatch at one end, possibly a read error. This chain uses TRBV27 with TRBJ1-2; maybe TRBD1 (5 bases). From germline, CDR1 is MNHEY and CDR2 SMNVEV (reference sequence). This CDR3 has 13 amino acids. The CDR3 sequence: CASSFWGTYGYTF. The CDR3 coding sequence is TGTGCCAGCAGTTTTTGGGGCACCTATGGCTATACCTTC.